The 3 T cell receptor beta chains presented below share a single source sample, sequenced in a study of shared clonotypes between healthy human individuals. Some clones are missing from TCRdb's copy, which holds only in-frame ones; the method was immunoSEQ multiplex PCR. Of approximately 1,500,000 clones listed, 95% to 97% are singletons. Sample: naive CD4+ T cells sorted from blood. Described subset: CD45RA+ positively selected. These receptors originate from a man aged 30 to 39 in good health.

The chain links TRBV6-5 to TRBJ2-1; 10 nucleotides align to TRBD1. After removal of 1 base from V and 7 bases from J, the junction contained 4 bases not matched to a gene. Germline V CDR1 and CDR2: MNHEY, SVGAGI. The CDR3 sequence is 15 residues long. CDR3 sequence reads: CASSYLGQGINEQFF. CDR3 in DNA: TGTGCCAGCAGTTACTTGGGACAGGGGATTAATGAGCAGTTCTTC.

This chain links TRBV13 with TRBJ2-3, with TRBD2 matching over 7 bases. The CDR3 length is 12 residues. Per germline, CDR1 PRHDT and CDR2 FYEKMQ (reference sequence). Trimming cost V 2 bases and J 11 bases; bases outside gene matches: 4. The CDR3 spells CASSLSGKGQYF. The CDR3 DNA is TGTGCCAGCAGCTTAAGCGGGAAGGGGCAGTATTTT.

This clone came up a few times. The chain employs TRBV7-2 and TRBJ1-5; D might be TRBD1 (6 bases). Germline V lookup: CDR1 SGHTA, CDR2 FQGNSA. The CDR3 totals 13 residues. The CDR3 is CASGRGEDQPQHF. CDR3 nucleotides: TGTGCGAGCGGCAGGGGAGAAGATCAGCCCCAGCATTTT.